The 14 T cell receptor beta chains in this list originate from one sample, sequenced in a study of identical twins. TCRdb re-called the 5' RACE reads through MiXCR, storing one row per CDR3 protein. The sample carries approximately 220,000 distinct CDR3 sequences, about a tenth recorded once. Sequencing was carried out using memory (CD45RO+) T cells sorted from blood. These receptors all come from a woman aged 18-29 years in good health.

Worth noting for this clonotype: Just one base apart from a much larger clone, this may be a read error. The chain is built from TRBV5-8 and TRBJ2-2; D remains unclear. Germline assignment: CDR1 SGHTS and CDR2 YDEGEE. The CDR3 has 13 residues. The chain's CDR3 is CASSPDNSGELFF. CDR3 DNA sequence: TGTGCCAGCAGCCCAGACAACAGCGGGGAGCTGTTTTTT.

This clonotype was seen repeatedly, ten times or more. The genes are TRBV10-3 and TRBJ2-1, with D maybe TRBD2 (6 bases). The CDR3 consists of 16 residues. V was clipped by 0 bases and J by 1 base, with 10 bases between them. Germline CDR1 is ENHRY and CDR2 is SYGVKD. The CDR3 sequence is CAISESVGGSYNEQFF. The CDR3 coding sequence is TGTGCCATCAGTGAGTCAGTGGGAGGTTCCTACAATGAGCAGTTCTTC.

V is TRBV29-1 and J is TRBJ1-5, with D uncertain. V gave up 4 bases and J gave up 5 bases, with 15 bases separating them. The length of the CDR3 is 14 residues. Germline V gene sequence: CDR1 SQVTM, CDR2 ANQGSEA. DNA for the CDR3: TGCAGCGTTGCAGATTCAGGCACAGATCAGCCCCAGCATTTT. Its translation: CSVADSGTDQPQHF.

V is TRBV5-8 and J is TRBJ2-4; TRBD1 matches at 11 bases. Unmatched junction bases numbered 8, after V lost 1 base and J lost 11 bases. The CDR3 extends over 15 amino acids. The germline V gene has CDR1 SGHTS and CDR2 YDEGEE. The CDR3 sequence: CASSLSSDRGHLQYF. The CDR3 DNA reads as TGTGCCAGCAGCTTGAGCTCGGACAGGGGGCATCTTCAGTACTTC.

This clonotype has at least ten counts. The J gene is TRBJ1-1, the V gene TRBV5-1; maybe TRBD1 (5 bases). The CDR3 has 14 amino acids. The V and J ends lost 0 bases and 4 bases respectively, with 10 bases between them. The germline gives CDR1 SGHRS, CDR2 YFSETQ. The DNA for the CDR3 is TGCGCCAGCAGCTTGGGCAGGGTCGCCACTGAAGCTTTCTTT. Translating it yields CASSLGRVATEAFF.

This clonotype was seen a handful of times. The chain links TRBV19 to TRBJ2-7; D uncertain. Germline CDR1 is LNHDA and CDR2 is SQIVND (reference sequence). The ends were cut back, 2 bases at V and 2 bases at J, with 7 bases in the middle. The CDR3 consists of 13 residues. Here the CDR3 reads CASSIKATYEQYF. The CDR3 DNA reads TGTGCCAGTAGTATAAAAGCCACCTACGAGCAGTACTTC.

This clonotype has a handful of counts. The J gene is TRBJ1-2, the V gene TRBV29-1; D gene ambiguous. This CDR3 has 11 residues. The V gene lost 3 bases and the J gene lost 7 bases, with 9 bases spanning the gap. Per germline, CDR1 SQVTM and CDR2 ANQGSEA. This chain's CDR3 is CSVDGVAGYTF. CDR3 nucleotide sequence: TGCAGCGTTGACGGGGTAGCTGGCTACACCTTC.

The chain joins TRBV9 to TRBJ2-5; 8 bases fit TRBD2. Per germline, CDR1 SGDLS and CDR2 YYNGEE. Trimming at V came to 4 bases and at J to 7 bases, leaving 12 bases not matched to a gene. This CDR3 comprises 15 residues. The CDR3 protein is CASSQSSGGSGTQYF. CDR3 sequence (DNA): TGTGCCAGCAGCCAGTCCAGCGGGGGATCGGGGACCCAGTACTTC.

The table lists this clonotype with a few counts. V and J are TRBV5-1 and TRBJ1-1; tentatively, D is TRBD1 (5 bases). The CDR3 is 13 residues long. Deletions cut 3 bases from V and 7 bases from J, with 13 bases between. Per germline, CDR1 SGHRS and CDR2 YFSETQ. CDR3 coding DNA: TGCGCCAGCAGCTCGACAGATTTCGGTGAAGCTTTCTTT. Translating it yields CASSSTDFGEAFF.

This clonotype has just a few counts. CDR3 in amino acids: CASSRRSRVTNEQFF. Here the CDR3 DNA reads TGTGCCAGCAGTCGCCGGAGTCGGGTCACCAATGAGCAGTTCTTC. The chain joins TRBV7-2 to TRBJ2-1; D unclear. The CDR3 is 15 residues long. V was clipped by 6 bases and J by 6 bases, with 18 bases between them. CDR1 and CDR2 from the germline V gene are SGHTA and FQGNSA. Full variable domain (remainder filled in from reference TRBV7-2 and TRBJ2-1): GAGVSQSPSNKVTEKGKDVELRCDPISGHTALYWYRQSLGQGLEFLIYFQGNSAPDKSGLPSDRFSAERTGGSVSTLTIQRTQQEDSAVYLCASSRRSRVTNEQFFGPGTRLTVL.

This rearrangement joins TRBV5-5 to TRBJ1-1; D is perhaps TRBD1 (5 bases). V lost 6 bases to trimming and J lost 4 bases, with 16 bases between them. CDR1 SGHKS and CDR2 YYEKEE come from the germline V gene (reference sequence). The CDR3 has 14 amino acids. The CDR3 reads CASTPVGGGTEAFF. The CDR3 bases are TGTGCCAGCACCCCGGTGGGGGGGGGCACTGAAGCTTTCTTT.

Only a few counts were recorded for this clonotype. The CDR3 here is CATTSGGYTEAFF. As DNA, the CDR3 is TGTGCCACCACTTCGGGGGGGTACACTGAAGCTTTCTTT. This sequence joins TRBV7-3 and TRBJ1-1; D is perhaps TRBD1 (5 bases). The CDR3 has 13 residues. Looked up from germline, CDR1 is SGHTA and CDR2 is FQGTGA. The ends were cut back, 10 bases at V and 3 bases at J, with 15 bases in the middle. The entire variable domain, with the rest obtained from reference TRBV7-3 and TRBJ1-1, is as follows: GAGVSQTPSNKVTEKGKYVELRCDPISGHTALYWYRQSLGQGPEFLIYFQGTGAADDSGLPNDRFFAVRPEGSVSTLKIQRTERGDSAVYLCATTSGGYTEAFFGQGTRLTVV.

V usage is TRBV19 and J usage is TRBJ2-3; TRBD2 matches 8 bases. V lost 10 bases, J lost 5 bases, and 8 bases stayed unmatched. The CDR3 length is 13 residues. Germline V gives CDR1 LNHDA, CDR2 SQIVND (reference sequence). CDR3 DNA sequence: TGTGCCACCAACCGGGGGGGAGAAGATACGCAGTATTTT. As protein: CATNRGGEDTQYF. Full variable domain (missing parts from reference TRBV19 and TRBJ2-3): DGGITQSPKYLFRKEGQNVTLSCEQNLNHDAMYWYRQDPGQGLRLIYYSQIVNDFQKGDIAEGYSVSREKKESFPLTVTSAQKNPTAFYLCATNRGGEDTQYFGPGTRLTVL.

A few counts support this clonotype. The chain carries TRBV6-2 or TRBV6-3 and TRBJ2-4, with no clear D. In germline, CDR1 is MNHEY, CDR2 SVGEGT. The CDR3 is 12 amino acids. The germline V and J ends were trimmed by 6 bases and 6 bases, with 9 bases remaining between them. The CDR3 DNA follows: TGTGCCAGCAGCCTCGTAGCAAACATTCAGTACTTC. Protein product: CASSLVANIQYF.